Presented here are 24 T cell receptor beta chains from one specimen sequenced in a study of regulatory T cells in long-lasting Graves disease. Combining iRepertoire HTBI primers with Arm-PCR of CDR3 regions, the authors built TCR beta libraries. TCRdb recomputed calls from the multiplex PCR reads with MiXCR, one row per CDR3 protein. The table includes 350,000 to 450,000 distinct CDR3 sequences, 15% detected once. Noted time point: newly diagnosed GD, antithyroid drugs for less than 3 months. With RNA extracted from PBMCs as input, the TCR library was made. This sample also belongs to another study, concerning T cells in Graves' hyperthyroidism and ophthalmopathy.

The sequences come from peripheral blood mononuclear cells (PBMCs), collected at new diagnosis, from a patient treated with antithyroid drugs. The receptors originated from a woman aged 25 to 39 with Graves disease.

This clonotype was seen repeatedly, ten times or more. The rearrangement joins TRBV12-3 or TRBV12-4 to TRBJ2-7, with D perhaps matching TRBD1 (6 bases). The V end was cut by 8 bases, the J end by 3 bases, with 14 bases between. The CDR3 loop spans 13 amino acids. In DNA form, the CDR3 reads TGTGCCAGCCTGGGGGCGGTAGGCTACGAGCAGTACTTC. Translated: CASLGAVGYEQYF.

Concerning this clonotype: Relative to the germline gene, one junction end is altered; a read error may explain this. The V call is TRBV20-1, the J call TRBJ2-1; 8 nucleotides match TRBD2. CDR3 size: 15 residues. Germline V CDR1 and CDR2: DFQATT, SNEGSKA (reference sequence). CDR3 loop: CSARSGLAGSNEQFF. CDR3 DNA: TGTAGTGCTAGATCAGGACTAGCTGGGTCAAATGAGCAGTTCTTC.

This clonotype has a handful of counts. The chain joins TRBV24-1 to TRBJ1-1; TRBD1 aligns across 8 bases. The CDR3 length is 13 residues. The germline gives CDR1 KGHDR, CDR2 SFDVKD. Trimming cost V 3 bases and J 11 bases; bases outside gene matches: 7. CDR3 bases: TGTGCCACCAGTGATAGCGGACAGGGTCGGGCTTTCTTT. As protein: CATSDSGQGRAFF.

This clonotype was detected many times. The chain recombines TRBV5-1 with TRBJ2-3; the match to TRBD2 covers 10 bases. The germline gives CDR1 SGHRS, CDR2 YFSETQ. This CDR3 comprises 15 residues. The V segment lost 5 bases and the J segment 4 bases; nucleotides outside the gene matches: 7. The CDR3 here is CASSSSGRGADTQYF. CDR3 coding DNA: TGCGCCAGCAGTTCAAGCGGGAGGGGCGCAGATACGCAGTATTTT.

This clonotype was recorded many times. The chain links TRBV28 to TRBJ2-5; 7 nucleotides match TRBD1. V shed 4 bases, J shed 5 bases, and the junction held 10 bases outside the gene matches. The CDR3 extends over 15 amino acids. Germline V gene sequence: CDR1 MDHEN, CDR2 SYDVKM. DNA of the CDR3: TGTGCCAGCAGTTGGGCGGGCCAAGGGGGCGAGACCCAGTACTTC. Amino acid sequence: CASSWAGQGGETQYF. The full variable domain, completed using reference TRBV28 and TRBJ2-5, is DVKVTQSSRYLVKRTGEKVFLECVQDMDHENMFWYRQDPGLGLRLIYFSYDVKMKEKGDIPEGYSVSREKKERFSLILESASTNQTSMYLCASSWAGQGGETQYFGPGTRLLVL.

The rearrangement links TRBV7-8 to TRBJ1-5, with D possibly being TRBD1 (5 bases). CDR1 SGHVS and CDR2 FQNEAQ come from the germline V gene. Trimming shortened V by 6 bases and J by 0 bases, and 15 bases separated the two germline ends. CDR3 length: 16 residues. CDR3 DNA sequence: TGTGCCAGCAGAAGGGAGGAGGGGATTAGCAATCAGCCCCAGCATTTT. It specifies CASRREEGISNQPQHF.

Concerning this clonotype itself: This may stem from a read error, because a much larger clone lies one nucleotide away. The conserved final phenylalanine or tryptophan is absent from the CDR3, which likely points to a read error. The CDR3 loop is CASNLDPGLSQPQHS. The CDR3 nucleotides read TGTGCCAGCAACCTTGATCCGGGGCTGAGTCAGCCCCAGCATTCT. V is TRBV28 and J is TRBJ1-5; D is perhaps TRBD1 (5 bases). Trimming cost V 7 bases and J 6 bases, with 19 bases left between them. The CDR3 covers 15 residues. Germline loops: CDR1 MDHEN, CDR2 SYDVKM.

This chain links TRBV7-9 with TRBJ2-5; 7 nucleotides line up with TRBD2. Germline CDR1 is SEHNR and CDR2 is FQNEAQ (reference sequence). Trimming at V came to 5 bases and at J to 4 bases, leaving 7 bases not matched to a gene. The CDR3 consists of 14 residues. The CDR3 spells CASSTREAGETQYF. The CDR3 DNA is TGTGCCAGCAGCACCCGGGAGGCTGGAGAGACCCAGTACTTC.

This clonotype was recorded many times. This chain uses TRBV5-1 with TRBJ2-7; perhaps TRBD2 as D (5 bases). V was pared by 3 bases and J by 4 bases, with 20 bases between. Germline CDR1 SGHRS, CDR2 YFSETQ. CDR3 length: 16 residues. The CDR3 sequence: CASSSTKLVTTYEQYF. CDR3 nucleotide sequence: TGCGCCAGCAGCTCAACCAAACTAGTGACGACTTACGAGCAGTACTTC.

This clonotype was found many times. The CDR3 loop is CASSETPGFQPQHF. The CDR3, as DNA: TGTGCCAGCAGTGAAACCCCCGGGTTCCAGCCCCAGCATTTT. This chain uses TRBV2 with TRBJ1-5, with D hard to call. The V gene's germline CDR1 is SNHLY and CDR2 FYNNEI. This CDR3 contains 14 residues. Trimming removed 2 bases from V and 7 bases from J, with 12 bases in between.

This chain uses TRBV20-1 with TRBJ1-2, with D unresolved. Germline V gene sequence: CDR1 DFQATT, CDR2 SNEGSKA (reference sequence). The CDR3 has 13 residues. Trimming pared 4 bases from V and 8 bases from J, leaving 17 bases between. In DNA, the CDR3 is TGCAGTGCTACTCCCGAAGGGCATTTCGGCTACACCTTC. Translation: CSATPEGHFGYTF.

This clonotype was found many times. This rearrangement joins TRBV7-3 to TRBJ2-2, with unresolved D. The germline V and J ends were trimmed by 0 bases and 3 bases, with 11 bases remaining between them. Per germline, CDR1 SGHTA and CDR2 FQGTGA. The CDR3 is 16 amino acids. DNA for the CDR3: TGTGCCAGCAGCTTAACCCGTGCCTCCCACACCGGGGAGCTGTTTTTT. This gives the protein CASSLTRASHTGELFF.

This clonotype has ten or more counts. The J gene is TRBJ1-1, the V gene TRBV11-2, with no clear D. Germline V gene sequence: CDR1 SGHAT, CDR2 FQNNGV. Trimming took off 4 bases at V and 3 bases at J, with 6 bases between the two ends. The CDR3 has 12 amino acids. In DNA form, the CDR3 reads TGTGCCAGCAGCTGGTTGGACACTGAAGCTTTCTTT. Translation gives CASSWLDTEAFF.

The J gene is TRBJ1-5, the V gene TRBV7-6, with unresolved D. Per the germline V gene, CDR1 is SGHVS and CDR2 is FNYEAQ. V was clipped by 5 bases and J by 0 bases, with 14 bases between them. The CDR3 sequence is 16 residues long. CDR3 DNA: TGTGCCAGCAGCCCCTCGGGCGTCCATAGCAATCAGCCCCAGCATTTT. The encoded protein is CASSPSGVHSNQPQHF.

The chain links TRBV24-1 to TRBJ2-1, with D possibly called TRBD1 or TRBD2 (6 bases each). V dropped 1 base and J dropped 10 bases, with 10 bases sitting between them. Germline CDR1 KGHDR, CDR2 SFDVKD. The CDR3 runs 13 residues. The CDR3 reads CATSDFGGPEQFF. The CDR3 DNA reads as TGTGCCACCAGTGATTTCGGGGGCCCCGAGCAGTTCTTC.

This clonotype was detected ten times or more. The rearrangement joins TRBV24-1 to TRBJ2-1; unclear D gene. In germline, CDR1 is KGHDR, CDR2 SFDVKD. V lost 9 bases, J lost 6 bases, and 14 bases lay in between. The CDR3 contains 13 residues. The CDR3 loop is CATLGGNFNEQFF. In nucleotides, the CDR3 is TGTGCCACCCTGGGCGGCAACTTCAATGAGCAGTTCTTC.

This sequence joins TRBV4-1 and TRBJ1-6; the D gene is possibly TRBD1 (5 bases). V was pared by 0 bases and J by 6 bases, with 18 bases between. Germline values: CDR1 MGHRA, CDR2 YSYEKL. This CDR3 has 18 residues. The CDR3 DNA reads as TGCGCCAGCAGCCAAGATTCTCACAGGAGCAGGCGTAATTCACCCCTCCACTTT. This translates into CASSQDSHRSRRNSPLHF.

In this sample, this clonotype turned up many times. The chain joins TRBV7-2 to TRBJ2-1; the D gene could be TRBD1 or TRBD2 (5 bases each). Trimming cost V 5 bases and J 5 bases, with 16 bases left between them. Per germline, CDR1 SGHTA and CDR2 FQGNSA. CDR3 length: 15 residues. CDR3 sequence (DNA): TGTGCCAGCAGCCTAACCGGGACGAGTGACAATGAGCAGTTCTTC. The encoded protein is CASSLTGTSDNEQFF.

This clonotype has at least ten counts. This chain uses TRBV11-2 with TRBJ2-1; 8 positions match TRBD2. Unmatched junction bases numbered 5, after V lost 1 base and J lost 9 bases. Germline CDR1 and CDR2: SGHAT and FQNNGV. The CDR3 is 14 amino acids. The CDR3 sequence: CASSLVGSGGEQFF. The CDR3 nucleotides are TGTGCCAGCAGCTTAGTAGGGAGCGGGGGTGAGCAGTTCTTC.

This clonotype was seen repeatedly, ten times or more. The CDR3 DNA reads as TGTGCCAGCAGTTCGCCGGGACAGGGGTACGAGCAGTACTTC. Its translation is CASSSPGQGYEQYF. This chain uses TRBV6-5 with TRBJ2-7; 10 bases fit TRBD1. The CDR3 is 14 amino acids. V was clipped by 4 bases and J by 4 bases; unmatched bases: 4. CDR1 is MNHEY and CDR2 is SVGAGI in the germline V gene.

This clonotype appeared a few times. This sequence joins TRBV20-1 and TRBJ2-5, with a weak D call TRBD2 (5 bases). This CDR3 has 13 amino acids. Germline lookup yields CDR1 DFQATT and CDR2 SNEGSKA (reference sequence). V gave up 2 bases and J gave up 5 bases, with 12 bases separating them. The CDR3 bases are TGCAGTGCTAGACCCTCCACGGGGGAGACCCAGTACTTC. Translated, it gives CSARPSTGETQYF.

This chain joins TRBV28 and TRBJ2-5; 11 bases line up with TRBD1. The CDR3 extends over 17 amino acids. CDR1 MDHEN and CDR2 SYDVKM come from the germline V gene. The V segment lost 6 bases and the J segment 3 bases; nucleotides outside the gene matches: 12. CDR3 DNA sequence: TGTGCCAGCAGGAATCCCCGGACAGGGGGCATTGAAGAGACCCAGTACTTC. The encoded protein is CASRNPRTGGIEETQYF.

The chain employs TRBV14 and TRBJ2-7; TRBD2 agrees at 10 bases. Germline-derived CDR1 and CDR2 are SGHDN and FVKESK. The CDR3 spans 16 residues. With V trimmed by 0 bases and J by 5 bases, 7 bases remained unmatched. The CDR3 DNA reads TGTGCCAGCAGCCAAGAGTCTAGCGGGAGTCGGAACGAGCAGTACTTC. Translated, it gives CASSQESSGSRNEQYF.

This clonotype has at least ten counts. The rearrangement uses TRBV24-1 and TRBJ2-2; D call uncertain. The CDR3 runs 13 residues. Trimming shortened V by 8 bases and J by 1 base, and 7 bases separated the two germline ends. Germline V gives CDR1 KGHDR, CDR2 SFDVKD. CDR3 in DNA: TGTGCCACCACAACGCAGAACACCGGGGAGCTGTTTTTT. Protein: CATTTQNTGELFF.